These 3 T cell receptor beta chains share one sample of origin, sequenced in a study of blood T cell repertoires in COVID-19. Sequencing was performed with immunoSEQ multiplex PCR; in TCRdb, only in-frame clones are kept and a portion is missing. The sample includes around 81,000 clones, 82% seen only once; the top ten take less than 8.5%. Sequencing was carried out using peripheral blood. These receptors originate from a human donor in a cohort sampled during active COVID-19.

The CDR3 DNA sequence: TGTGCCAGCAGTGAAGGGACAGGGCGCCCTTCACCCCTCCACTTT. Its translation: CASSEGTGRPSPLHF. The J gene is TRBJ1-6, the V gene TRBV6-1; 8 nucleotides align to TRBD1. V was pared by 1 base and J by 9 bases, with 5 bases of the junction left unmatched. In germline, CDR1 is MNHNS, CDR2 SASEGT. The CDR3 contains 15 residues.

This chain uses TRBV11-2 with TRBJ2-1; the D is unclear. Germline V gene data show CDR1 as SGHAT and CDR2 as FQNNGV. This CDR3 spans 15 amino acids. Deletions cut 7 bases from V and 0 bases from J, with 13 bases between. Here the CDR3 reads CASTHVGGSYNEQFF. The CDR3 bases are TGTGCCAGCACCCATGTAGGCGGCTCCTACAATGAGCAGTTCTTC.

The rearrangement uses TRBV6-5 and TRBJ1-5; the match to TRBD1 covers 8 bases. Germline V lookup: CDR1 MNHEY, CDR2 SVGAGI. V lost 6 bases and J lost 1; bases outside the gene matches: 5. This CDR3 contains 15 residues. The CDR3 nucleotides read TGTGCCAGCAGCGACAGGGGAGGGAGCAATCAGCCCCAGCATTTT. Its protein is CASSDRGGSNQPQHF.